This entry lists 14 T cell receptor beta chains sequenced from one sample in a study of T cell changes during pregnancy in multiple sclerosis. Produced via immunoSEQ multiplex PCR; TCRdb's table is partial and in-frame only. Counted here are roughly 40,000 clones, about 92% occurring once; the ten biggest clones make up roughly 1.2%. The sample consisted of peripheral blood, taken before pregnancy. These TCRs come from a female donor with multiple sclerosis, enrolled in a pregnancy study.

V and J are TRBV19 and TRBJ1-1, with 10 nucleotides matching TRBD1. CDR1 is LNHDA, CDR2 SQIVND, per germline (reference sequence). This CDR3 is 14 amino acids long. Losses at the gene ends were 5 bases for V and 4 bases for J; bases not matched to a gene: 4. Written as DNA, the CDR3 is TGTGCCAGTAGTGCGGGACAGGGGATCACTGAAGCTTTCTTT. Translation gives CASSAGQGITEAFF.

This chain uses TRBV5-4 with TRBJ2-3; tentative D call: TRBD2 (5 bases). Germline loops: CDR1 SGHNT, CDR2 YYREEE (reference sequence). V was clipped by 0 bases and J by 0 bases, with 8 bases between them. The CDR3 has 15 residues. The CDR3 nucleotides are TGTGCCAGCAGCTTGGCCGGGGTCAGCACAGATACGCAGTATTTT. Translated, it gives CASSLAGVSTDTQYF.

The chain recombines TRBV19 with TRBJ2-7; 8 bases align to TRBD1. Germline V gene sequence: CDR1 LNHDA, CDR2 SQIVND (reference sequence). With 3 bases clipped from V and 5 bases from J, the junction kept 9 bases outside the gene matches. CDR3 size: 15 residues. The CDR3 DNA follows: TGTGCCAGTAGTATGGAAGACAGGGGTCGGGACGAGCAGTACTTC. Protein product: CASSMEDRGRDEQYF.

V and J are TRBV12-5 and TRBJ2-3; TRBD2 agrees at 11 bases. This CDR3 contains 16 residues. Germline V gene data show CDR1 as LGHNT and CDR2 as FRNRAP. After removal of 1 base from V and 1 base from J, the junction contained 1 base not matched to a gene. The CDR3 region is CASGLAGLAGTDTQYF. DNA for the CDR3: TGTGCTAGTGGTTTGGCGGGACTAGCGGGCACAGATACGCAGTATTTT.

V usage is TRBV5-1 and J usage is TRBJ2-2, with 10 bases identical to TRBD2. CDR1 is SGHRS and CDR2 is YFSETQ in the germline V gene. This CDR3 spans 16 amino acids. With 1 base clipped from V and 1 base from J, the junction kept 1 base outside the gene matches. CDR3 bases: TGCGCCAGCAGCTTGTCTAGCGGGAGGAACACCGGGGAGCTGTTTTTT. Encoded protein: CASSLSSGRNTGELFF.

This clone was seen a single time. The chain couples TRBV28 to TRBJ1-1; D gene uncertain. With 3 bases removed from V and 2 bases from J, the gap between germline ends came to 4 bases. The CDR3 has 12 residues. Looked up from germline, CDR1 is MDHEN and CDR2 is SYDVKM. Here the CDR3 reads CASSFLNTEAFF. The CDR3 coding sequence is TGTGCCAGCAGTTTCCTAAACACTGAAGCTTTCTTT.

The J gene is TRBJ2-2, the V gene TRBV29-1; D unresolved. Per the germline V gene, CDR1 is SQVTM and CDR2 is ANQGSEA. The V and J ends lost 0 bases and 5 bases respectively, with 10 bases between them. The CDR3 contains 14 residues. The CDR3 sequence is CSVEDGRRTGELFF. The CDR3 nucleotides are TGCAGCGTTGAAGATGGGCGTCGGACCGGGGAGCTGTTTTTT.

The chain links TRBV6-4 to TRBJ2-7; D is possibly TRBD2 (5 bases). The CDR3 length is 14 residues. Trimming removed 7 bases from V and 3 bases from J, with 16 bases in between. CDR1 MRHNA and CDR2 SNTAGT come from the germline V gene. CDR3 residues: CASTTDLLLYEQYF. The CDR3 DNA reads TGTGCCAGCACCACGGACTTACTTCTCTACGAGCAGTACTTC.

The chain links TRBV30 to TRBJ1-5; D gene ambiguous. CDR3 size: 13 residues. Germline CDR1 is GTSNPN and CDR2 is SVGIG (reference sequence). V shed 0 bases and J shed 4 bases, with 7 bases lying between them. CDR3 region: CAWSVRGNQPQHF. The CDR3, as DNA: TGTGCCTGGAGTGTACGAGGGAATCAGCCCCAGCATTTT.

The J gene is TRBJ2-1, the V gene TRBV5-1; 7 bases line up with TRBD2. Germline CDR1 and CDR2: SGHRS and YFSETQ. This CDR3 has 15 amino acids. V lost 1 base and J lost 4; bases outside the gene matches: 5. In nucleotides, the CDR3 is TGCGCCAGCAGCTTGATACCTAGCGGATACAATGAGCAGTTCTTC. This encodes CASSLIPSGYNEQFF.

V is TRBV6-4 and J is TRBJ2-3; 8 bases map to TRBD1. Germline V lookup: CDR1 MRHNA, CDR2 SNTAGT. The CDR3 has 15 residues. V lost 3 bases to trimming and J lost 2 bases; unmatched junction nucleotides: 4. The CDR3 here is CASSEMGQATDTQYF. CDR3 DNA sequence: TGTGCCAGCAGTGAAATGGGACAGGCCACAGATACGCAGTATTTT.

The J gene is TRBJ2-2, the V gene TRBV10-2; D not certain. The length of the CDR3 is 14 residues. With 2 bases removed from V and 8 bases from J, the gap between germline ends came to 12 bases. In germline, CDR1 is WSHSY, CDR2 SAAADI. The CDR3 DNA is TGCGCCAGCAGTGAGGGGCTCCGTTTAGGGGAGCTGTTTTTT. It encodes CASSEGLRLGELFF.

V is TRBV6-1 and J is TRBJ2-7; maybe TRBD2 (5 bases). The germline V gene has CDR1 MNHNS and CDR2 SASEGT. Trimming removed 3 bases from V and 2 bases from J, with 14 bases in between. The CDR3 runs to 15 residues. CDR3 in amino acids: CASSDAAAVTYEQYF. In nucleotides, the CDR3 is TGTGCCAGCAGTGATGCGGCAGCGGTTACCTACGAGCAGTACTTC.

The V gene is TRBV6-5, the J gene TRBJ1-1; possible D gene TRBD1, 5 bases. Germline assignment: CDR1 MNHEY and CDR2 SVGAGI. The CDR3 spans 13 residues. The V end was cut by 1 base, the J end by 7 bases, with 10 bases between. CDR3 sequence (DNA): TGTGCCAGCAGTTACTGGGGGGGAGATGAAGCTTTCTTT. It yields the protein CASSYWGGDEAFF.